The 17 T cell receptor beta chains listed next were all sequenced from one sample in a study of radiation and T cells in renal cell carcinoma. Time point indicated: baseline pretreatment blood. Treatment of the sample: 15 Gy SBRT to primary tumor, nephrectomy 4 weeks later. Clones were read by immunoSEQ multiplex PCR, and TCRdb kept only the in-frame ones, dropping some. The sample includes approximately 51,000 clones, approximately 80% of them seen just once. The sample was blood, taken from a patient whose treatment included radiotherapy and nephrectomy. The receptors originated from a woman aged 70-85 years with renal cell carcinoma.

The chain recombines TRBV29-1 with TRBJ2-3; no clear D. V was cut by 2 bases and J by 4 bases, with 13 bases left in between. Germline CDR1 is SQVTM and CDR2 is ANQGSEA. The CDR3 extends over 14 amino acids. CDR3 sequence (DNA): TGCAGCGTTGAAAACGCAGTTCTCCCAGATACGCAGTATTTT. It encodes CSVENAVLPDTQYF.

This rearrangement joins TRBV19 to TRBJ1-4; D not resolved. CDR1 is LNHDA, CDR2 SQIVND, per germline (reference sequence). V lost 5 bases and J 7 bases, leaving 8 bases between the germline ends. The CDR3 contains 12 residues. This chain's CDR3 is CASSSLGEKLFF. The CDR3 DNA sequence: TGTGCCAGTAGTTCCCTGGGTGAAAAACTGTTTTTT.

V usage is TRBV4-1 and J usage is TRBJ1-3; D uncertain. The CDR3 length is 16 residues. V dropped 0 bases and J dropped 1 base, with 10 bases sitting between them. CDR1 and CDR2 (germline): MGHRA, YSYEKL. The CDR3 region is CASSQDLPVSGNTIYF. In nucleotides, the CDR3 is TGCGCCAGCAGCCAAGATCTGCCAGTTTCTGGAAACACCATATATTTT.

J is TRBJ1-1 and V is TRBV19; D is possibly TRBD1 (5 bases). CDR3 length: 12 amino acids. Trimming removed 3 bases at V and 11 bases at J, with 13 bases between. Germline values: CDR1 LNHDA, CDR2 SQIVND (reference sequence). The CDR3 nucleotides are TGTGCCAGTAGTATTTGGGGCGAAGGGGCTTTCTTT. This gives the protein CASSIWGEGAFF.

The chain has TRBV5-4 and TRBJ2-5, with a weak D call TRBD1 (7 bases). The V gene lost 5 bases and the J gene lost 11 bases, with 19 bases spanning the gap. CDR1 and CDR2 from the germline V gene are SGHNT and YYREEE (reference sequence). This CDR3 comprises 13 residues. CDR3 region: CASSPEGARGQYF. CDR3 coding DNA: TGTGCCAGCAGTCCGGAGGGGGCTCGGGGACAGTACTTC.

The chain joins TRBV6-1 to TRBJ2-7; unclear D gene. The V end lost 2 bases, the J end lost 2 bases, and 16 bases lay between the germline ends. The CDR3 runs 16 residues. CDR1 and CDR2 (germline): MNHNS, SASEGT. For the CDR3, the DNA is TGTGCCAGCAGTGAACGCAGCAGCGTCCAGACCTACGAGCAGTACTTC. It specifies CASSERSSVQTYEQYF.

This clone was counted only a few times. The J gene is TRBJ2-3, the V gene TRBV6-5; D gene unclear. Trimming took off 0 bases at V and 0 bases at J, with 10 bases between the two ends. The CDR3 contains 16 residues. CDR1 and CDR2 (germline): MNHEY, SVGAGI. The DNA for the CDR3 is TGTGCCAGCAGTTACTCGGCGAATCCTAGCACAGATACGCAGTATTTT. As protein: CASSYSANPSTDTQYF.

This chain connects TRBV7-9 to TRBJ1-1; 8 nucleotides agree with TRBD1. The trim removed 1 base at V and 5 bases at J, leaving 3 bases unmatched. CDR1 is SEHNR, CDR2 FQNEAQ, per germline (reference sequence). The CDR3 covers 14 residues. CDR3 amino acids: CASSLDRGFTEAFF. The CDR3 DNA reads as TGTGCCAGCAGCTTAGACAGGGGGTTTACTGAAGCTTTCTTT.

The chain links TRBV5-1 to TRBJ2-7, with D possibly matching TRBD2 (5 bases). With 4 bases removed from V and 1 base from J, the gap between germline ends came to 12 bases. Germline V gives CDR1 SGHRS, CDR2 YFSETQ. The CDR3 runs 14 residues. The DNA for the CDR3 is TGCGCCAGCAGCCCACCGGGGAATTCCTACGAGCAGTACTTC. This encodes CASSPPGNSYEQYF.

The chain is built from TRBV5-1 and TRBJ2-5; D might be TRBD1 or TRBD2, each matching 6 bases. CDR1 and CDR2 from the germline V gene are SGHRS and YFSETQ. The CDR3 has 18 amino acids. V was pared by 0 bases and J by 1 base, with 19 bases between. Here the CDR3 reads CASSLAGTKGGGQETQYF. The CDR3 DNA reads TGCGCCAGCAGCTTGGCCGGGACAAAAGGAGGGGGCCAAGAGACCCAGTACTTC.

This clone is medium-sized (0.01 to 0.1%) within its sample. This chain uses TRBV2 with TRBJ2-2; D is tentatively TRBD1 or TRBD2 (5 bases each). The germline CDR1 and CDR2 sequences are SNHLY and FYNNEI. V was trimmed by 8 bases and J by 4 bases, leaving 14 bases between them. The CDR3 runs 14 residues. Written as DNA, the CDR3 is TGTGCCAGCTGCCACGGGACCGCCACCGGGGAGCTGTTTTTT. Translation: CASCHGTATGELFF.

This chain uses TRBV5-6 with TRBJ1-2, with D maybe TRBD1 (6 bases). This CDR3 has 14 residues. V was trimmed by 5 bases and J by 8 bases, leaving 19 bases between them. Germline V lookup: CDR1 SGHDT, CDR2 YYEEEE. The CDR3 DNA sequence: TGTGCCAGCAGGGGGGCAGGGCGGCGAACGGGCTACACCTTC. Translated: CASRGAGRRTGYTF.

The chain combines TRBV6-1 with TRBJ2-7; TRBD2 aligns across 8 bases. Germline V gene lookup returns CDR1 MNHNS and CDR2 SASEGT. There are 14 residues in the CDR3. The junction had 12 bases not matched to a gene; V was cut back by 7 bases and J by 7 bases. The CDR3 region has the DNA TGTGCCAGCACCTCGGGACCGCCGGGGGGGGAGCAGTACTTC. Its translation is CASTSGPPGGEQYF.

This clone occurred once. This chain joins TRBV13 and TRBJ1-1, with a possible D match to TRBD1 (5 bases). Germline loops: CDR1 PRHDT, CDR2 FYEKMQ (reference sequence). This CDR3 has 14 amino acids. With 2 bases removed from V and 6 bases from J, the gap between germline ends came to 13 bases. The CDR3: CASSLMGVAPEAFF. The DNA of the CDR3 is TGTGCCAGCAGCTTAATGGGGGTCGCCCCTGAAGCTTTCTTT.

J is TRBJ2-2 and V is TRBV19, with 8 bases matching TRBD2. V dropped 7 bases and J dropped 4; count of bases not matched to a gene: 20. CDR1 and CDR2 from the germline V gene are LNHDA and SQIVND (reference sequence). The CDR3 contains 19 residues. CDR3 sequence (DNA): TGTGCCAGTACCTTGGGATTCGGTAGCGGGATCGAAGGCACCGGGGAGCTGTTTTTT. This codes for CASTLGFGSGIEGTGELFF.

The CDR3 protein is CASSSVDSPNTGELFF. Written as DNA, the CDR3 is TGCGCCAGCAGCTCCGTTGACAGCCCGAACACCGGGGAGCTGTTTTTT. The chain is built from TRBV5-1 and TRBJ2-2; D perhaps matches TRBD1 (5 bases). Per germline, CDR1 SGHRS and CDR2 YFSETQ. The V gene lost 3 bases and the J gene lost 0 bases, with 12 bases spanning the gap. This CDR3 has 16 residues.

The chain joins TRBV18 to TRBJ2-2, with D possibly called TRBD1 or TRBD2 (5 bases each). The CDR3 is 14 amino acids. Trimming pared 2 bases from V and 5 bases from J, leaving 9 bases between. Germline assignment: CDR1 KGHSH and CDR2 LQKENI. The CDR3 nucleotides read TGTGCCAGCTCACCAAGAGGGGTTACCGGGGAGCTGTTTTTT. Its translation: CASSPRGVTGELFF.